These T cell receptor beta chains were read from a single sample in a study of blood T cell repertoires in COVID-19. TCRdb's copy holds only in-frame clones and misses some; the assay was immunoSEQ multiplex PCR. This table holds 190,000 or so clones, 87% found once. Sequencing was carried out using peripheral blood. These receptors were collected from a man aged 40-49 years with active or convalescent COVID-19. The CDR3 runs from the conserved cysteine through the conserved F or W. Each record gives: D gene, clone size, J gene, V gene, CDR3 length, CDR3 protein, CDR3 DNA. The D gene is left open where the match is weak. The size entry is marked missing in some rows and otherwise reads once, few, many or a size class.

>-|few|TRBJ1-1|TRBV10-2|13
CASSERENTEAFF
TGCGCCAGCAGTGAGAGAGAAAACACTGAAGCTTTCTTT
>-|-|TRBJ1-1|TRBV10-2|14
CASSASRSNTEAFF
TGCGCCAGCAGTGCGTCTAGAAGTAACACTGAAGCTTTCTTT
>TRBD1|-|TRBJ1-5|TRBV12-3/TRBV12-4|13
CASNRGGNQPQHF
TGTGCCAGCAACAGGGGCGGCAATCAGCCCCAGCATTTT
>-|-|TRBJ1-3|TRBV5-6|16
CASSPSARASGNTIYF
TGTGCCAGCAGCCCCTCCGCCAGGGCCTCTGGAAACACCATATATTTT
>TRBD1|-|TRBJ2-5|TRBV2|21
CASSEWRRGRVRVVGQETQYF
TGTGCCAGCAGTGAATGGCGTAGGGGGCGGGTTAGAGTAGTGGGGCAAGAGACCCAGTACTTC
>-|-|TRBJ1-5|TRBV21-1|16
CASSSGTPQGNQPQHF
TGTGCCAGCAGCTCAGGGACACCTCAAGGCAATCAGCCCCAGCATTTT
>-|-|TRBJ2-3|TRBV6-2/TRBV6-3|13
CASSPARGDTQYF
TGTGCCAGCAGCCCTGCAAGGGGGGATACGCAGTATTTT
>TRBD2|-|TRBJ2-1|TRBV27|13
CASGLAGGNEQFF
TGTGCCAGCGGACTAGCGGGGGGGAATGAGCAGTTCTTC
>TRBD1|-|TRBJ2-3|TRBV5-1|15
CASSLVGDRTDTQYF
TGCGCCAGCAGCTTGGTTGGGGACAGGACAGATACGCAGTATTTT
>-|-|TRBJ1-5|TRBV6-5|13
CASSSRGNQPQHF
TGTGCCAGCAGTTCCAGAGGGAATCAGCCCCAGCATTTT
>TRBD1|once|TRBJ1-2|TRBV7-8|18
CASSLGRLGRRDRAGYTF
TGTGCCAGCAGCTTAGGTCGTCTGGGGAGGCGGGACAGGGCGGGCTACACCTTC
>-|-|TRBJ1-2|TRBV20-1|11
CSGVGAYGYTF
TGCAGTGGCGTGGGGGCCTATGGCTACACCTTC
>TRBD1|-|TRBJ1-2|TRBV5-1|14
CASSSDRVRNGYTF
TGCGCCAGCAGCTCCGACAGGGTAAGGAATGGCTACACCTTC
>TRBD2|few|TRBJ2-5|TRBV5-6|14
CASGSTSAGETQYF
TGTGCCAGCGGTTCGACTAGCGCAGGCGAGACCCAGTACTTC
>-|-|TRBJ1-2|TRBV3-1/TRBV3-2|14
CASSHYGEPYGYTF
TGTGCCAGCAGCCACTATGGGGAGCCCTATGGCTACACCTTC
>-|-|TRBJ2-7|TRBV29-1|13
CSGADSTSYEQYF
TGCAGCGGAGCCGACAGTACTTCCTACGAGCAGTACTTC
>-|-|TRBJ1-1|TRBV18|15
CASSPPLGLQGQAFF
TGTGCCAGCTCACCACCGTTGGGACTACAGGGTCAAGCTTTCTTT
>-|-|TRBJ1-5|TRBV6-5|14
CASSYSRGLEPQHF
TGTGCCAGCAGTTACTCTAGAGGACTCGAGCCCCAGCATTTT
>TRBD1|-|TRBJ1-2|TRBV7-2|17
CASSLAGQGVFNYGYTF
TGTGCCAGCAGCTTAGCCGGACAGGGGGTATTTAACTATGGCTACACCTTC
>TRBD1|-|TRBJ2-7|TRBV7-2|16
CASSQWTGPSSYEQYF
TGTGCCAGCAGTCAATGGACAGGCCCAAGCTCCTACGAGCAGTACTTC
>-|-|TRBJ2-7|TRBV19|14
CASSLDRTRNEQYF
TGTGCCAGTAGTCTAGACAGGACTAGAAACGAGCAGTACTTC
>TRBD1|-|TRBJ1-4|TRBV5-1|15
CASSWRQGANEKLFF
TGCGCCAGCAGCTGGAGACAGGGAGCTAATGAAAAACTGTTTTTT
>TRBD2|-|TRBJ2-5|TRBV7-7|12
CASSSGGETQYF
TGTGCTAGCAGCTCGGGGGGGGAGACCCAGTACTTC
>-|few|TRBJ2-2|TRBV11-2|14
CASSFGIRTGELFF
TGTGCCAGCAGCTTCGGTATACGTACCGGGGAGCTGTTTTTT
>TRBD1|-|TRBJ1-6|TRBV6-5|15
CASSYRGGNDSPLHF
TGTGCCAGCAGTTACCGAGGGGGCAACGATTCACCCCTCCACTTT
>-|few|TRBJ2-5|TRBV9|14
CASSDGLQPETQYF
TGTGCCAGCAGTGATGGACTGCAACCAGAGACCCAGTACTTC
>TRBD2|-|TRBJ2-1|TRBV6-6|16
CASSLGEASGGAVEFF
TGTGCCAGCAGTTTAGGAGAAGCTAGCGGGGGGGCCGTGGAGTTCTTC
>TRBD1|few|TRBJ2-1|TRBV11-3|12
CASSSRTGVQFF
TGTGCCAGCAGCTCCCGTACAGGGGTCCAGTTCTTC
>-|-|TRBJ1-2|TRBV6-1|14
CASSAAGGNYGYTF
TGTGCCAGCAGTGCAGCGGGGGGGAACTATGGCTACACCTTC
>TRBD2|-|TRBJ2-2|TRBV28|15
CASSAPGGDTGELFF
TGTGCCAGCAGTGCCCCCGGGGGGGACACCGGGGAGCTGTTTTTT
>-|-|TRBJ1-1|TRBV2|12
CASSGGLSEAFF
TGTGCCAGCAGCGGCGGGTTGTCTGAAGCTTTCTTT
>TRBD1|-|TRBJ1-6|TRBV11-2|17
CASSQVGTGMGNSPLHF
TGTGCCAGCAGCCAAGTCGGGACAGGGATGGGGAATTCACCCCTCCACTTT
>-|-|TRBJ1-1|TRBV4-1|14
CASSQVTTRPEAFF
TGCGCCAGCAGCCAAGTGACAACCCGCCCTGAAGCTTTCTTT
>-|-|TRBJ2-2|TRBV29-1|13
CSVEAAGTGELFF
TGCAGCGTTGAGGCAGCGGGCACCGGGGAGCTGTTTTTT
>TRBD1|-|TRBJ2-3|TRBV5-1|13
CASRRDRADTQYF
TGCGCCAGCAGAAGGGACAGGGCAGATACGCAGTATTTT
>-|-|TRBJ1-5|TRBV4-1|15
CASSQDGGYGEPQHF
TGCGCCAGCAGCCAAGACGGGGGTTACGGGGAGCCCCAGCATTTT
>TRBD1|once|TRBJ1-3|TRBV7-8|15
CASRTRQGGVNTIYF
TGTGCCAGCAGGACCCGACAGGGGGGAGTAAACACCATATATTTT
>-|-|TRBJ2-3|TRBV7-9|15
CASSFSGGRPDTQYF
TGTGCCAGCAGCTTTAGTGGGGGGAGGCCAGATACGCAGTATTTT
>-|-|TRBJ2-1|TRBV20-1|11
CSAGRFHEQFF
TGCAGTGCTGGCAGGTTCCATGAGCAGTTCTTC
>-|-|TRBJ1-1|TRBV4-2|17
CASSQDPGGRGRTEAFF
TGTGCCAGCAGCCAAGATCCCGGGGGGCGAGGTCGCACTGAAGCTTTCTTT
>-|-|TRBJ2-7|TRBV29-1|14
CSVEDRTHTGEQYF
TGCAGCGTTGAGGACCGGACCCATACGGGGGAGCAGTACTTC
>TRBD2|-|TRBJ2-5|TRBV27|15
CASRSLAGGEETQYF
TGTGCCAGCAGATCCCTAGCGGGGGGCGAAGAGACCCAGTACTTC
>-|-|TRBJ1-1|TRBV4-3|15
CASSQDGTVNTEAFF
TGCGCCAGCAGCCAAGACGGAACAGTGAACACTGAAGCTTTCTTT
>-|-|TRBJ1-4|TRBV5-1|17
CASGPGVLGVSNEKLFF
TGCGCCAGCGGCCCAGGGGTCCTCGGCGTATCTAATGAAAAACTGTTTTTT
>-|-|TRBJ1-1|TRBV19|14
CASSIRTANTEAFF
TGTGCCAGTAGTATTAGGACTGCGAACACTGAAGCTTTCTTT
>-|-|TRBJ1-5|TRBV5-5|15
CASSKGDSQDQPQHF
TGTGCCAGCAGCAAGGGGGATTCCCAGGATCAGCCCCAGCATTTT
>TRBD1|-|TRBJ1-1|TRBV6-5|15
CASRYSGTVNTEAFF
TGTGCCAGCAGATATTCCGGGACAGTGAACACTGAAGCTTTCTTT
>-|-|TRBJ1-1|TRBV7-8|18
CASSSDRIFHNMNTEAFF
TGTGCCAGCAGCTCCGACAGGATCTTCCATAACATGAACACTGAAGCTTTCTTT
>TRBD1|-|TRBJ2-6|TRBV5-6|18
CASSLEGQGVFGANVLTF
TGTGCCAGCAGCTTGGAGGGACAGGGGGTATTTGGGGCCAACGTCCTGACTTTC
>-|-|TRBJ1-3|TRBV5-6|14
CASSLQASGNTIYF
TGTGCCAGCAGCTTACAGGCCTCTGGAAACACCATATATTTT
>-|-|TRBJ1-6|TRBV5-6|13
CASSFGGGSPLHF
TGTGCCAGCAGCTTTGGGGGGGGTTCACCCCTCCACTTT
>-|-|TRBJ1-3|TRBV9|16
CASSPHGRGSGNTIYF
TGTGCCAGCAGCCCCCACGGTAGAGGTTCTGGAAACACCATATATTTT
>TRBD2|-|TRBJ2-1|TRBV9|16
CASSARAGQGVGEQFF
TGTGCCAGCAGCGCTCGAGCGGGGCAAGGGGTGGGGGAGCAGTTCTTC
>-|once|TRBJ1-1|TRBV3-1/TRBV3-2|15
CASSQVGAVNTEAFF
TGTGCCAGCAGCCAAGTGGGGGCGGTGAACACTGAAGCTTTCTTT
>-|-|TRBJ1-2|TRBV5-5|13
CASSLDPGSGYTF
TGTGCCAGCAGCTTGGATCCGGGATCTGGCTACACCTTC
>TRBD1|once|TRBJ2-7|TRBV4-1|15
CASSPQTGSSYEQYF
TGCGCCAGCAGCCCACAGACAGGGAGCTCCTACGAGCAGTACTTC